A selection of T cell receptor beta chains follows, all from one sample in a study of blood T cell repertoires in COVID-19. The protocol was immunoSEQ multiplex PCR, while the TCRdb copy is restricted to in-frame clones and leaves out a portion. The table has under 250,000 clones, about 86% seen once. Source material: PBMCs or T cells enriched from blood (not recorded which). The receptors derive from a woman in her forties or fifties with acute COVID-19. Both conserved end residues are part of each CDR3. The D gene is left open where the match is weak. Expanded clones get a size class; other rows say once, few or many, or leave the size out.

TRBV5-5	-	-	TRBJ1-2	CASSFDRGNYGYTF	TGTGCCAGCAGCTTCGATAGAGGAAACTATGGCTACACCTTC
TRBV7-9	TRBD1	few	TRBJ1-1	CASSLDGDRRNTEAFF	TGTGCCAGCAGCTTAGATGGGGACAGGAGGAACACTGAAGCTTTCTTT
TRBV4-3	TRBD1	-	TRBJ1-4	CASSQAARGEEKLFF	TGCGCCAGCAGCCAAGCGGCCAGGGGGGAGGAAAAACTGTTTTTT
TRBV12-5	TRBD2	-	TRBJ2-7	CASGSAGGHNEQYF	TGTGCTAGTGGTTCAGCGGGGGGGCACAACGAGCAGTACTTC
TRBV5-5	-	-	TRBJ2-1	CASSLVLTSSYNEQFF	TGTGCCAGCAGCTTGGTTCTAACCTCCTCCTACAATGAGCAGTTCTTC
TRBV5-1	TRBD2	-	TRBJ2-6	CASSLEGQRGNSGANVLTF	TGCGCCAGCAGCTTGGAAGGCCAGCGGGGGAACTCTGGGGCCAACGTCCTGACTTTC
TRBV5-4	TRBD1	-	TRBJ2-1	CASSFWTGSYNEQFF	TGTGCCAGCAGCTTTTGGACAGGCTCCTACAATGAGCAGTTCTTC
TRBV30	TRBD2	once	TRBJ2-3	CAWDRQRGSTDTQYF	TGTGCCTGGGACCGACAGCGGGGGAGCACAGATACGCAGTATTTT
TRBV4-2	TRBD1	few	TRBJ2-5	CASSQVGSGGDETQYF	TGTGCCAGCAGCCAAGTTGGGTCAGGGGGCGACGAGACCCAGTACTTC
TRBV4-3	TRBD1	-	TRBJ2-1	CASSQDGDRVIDEQFF	TGCGCCAGCAGCCAGGACGGGGACAGGGTCATTGATGAGCAGTTCTTC
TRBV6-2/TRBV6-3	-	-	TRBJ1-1	CASSPQMNTEAFF	TGTGCCAGCAGCCCGCAGATGAACACTGAAGCTTTCTTT
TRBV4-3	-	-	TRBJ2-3	CASSQDYGAATDTQYF	TGCGCCAGCAGCCAAGATTATGGGGCGGCCACAGATACGCAGTATTTT
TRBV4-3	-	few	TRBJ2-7	CASSQDLARAISYEQYF	TGCGCCAGCAGCCAAGACCTCGCCAGGGCGATCTCCTACGAGCAGTACTTC